The 6 T cell receptor beta chains listed next were all sequenced from one sample in a study of blood T cell repertoires in COVID-19. The repertoire was sequenced with immunoSEQ multiplex PCR; TCRdb's copy has only in-frame clones and lacks some. The repertoire holds 150,000 to 200,000 clones, with approximately 80% as singletons. Input material: peripheral blood. The receptors here all came from a man between 65 and 85 years old who had recovered from COVID-19.

The V and J genes are TRBV5-4 and TRBJ1-2; D is uncertain. The CDR3 extends over 13 amino acids. CDR1 SGHNT and CDR2 YYREEE come from the germline V gene (reference sequence). V lost 0 bases and J lost 8, with 11 bases in between. This chain's CDR3 is CASSLALLSGYTF. DNA for the CDR3: TGTGCCAGCAGCTTGGCACTGCTAAGCGGCTACACCTTC. Complete variable domain (other parts from reference TRBV5-4 and TRBJ1-2): ETGVTQSPTHLIKTRGQQVTLRCSSQSGHNTVSWYQQALGQGPQFIFQYYREEENGRGNFPPRFSGLQFPNYSSELNVNALELDDSALYLCASSLALLSGYTFGSGTRLTVV.

The chain employs TRBV7-9 and TRBJ2-7, with D possibly being TRBD2 (5 bases). The CDR3 runs to 14 residues. V lost 0 bases and J 7 bases, leaving 13 bases between the germline ends. Germline V gene data show CDR1 as SEHNR and CDR2 as FQNEAQ (reference sequence). DNA of the CDR3: TGTGCCAGCAGCTTAGCTCTGAGGGTCCCAGAGCAGTACTTC. This codes for CASSLALRVPEQYF.

V is TRBV29-1 and J is TRBJ2-3, with a tentative D call TRBD1 (5 bases). With 7 bases removed from V and 2 bases from J, the gap between germline ends came to 16 bases. Germline CDR1 and CDR2: SQVTM and ANQGSEA. The CDR3 is 14 residues long. The CDR3 loop reads CSARGGSYTDTQYF. The CDR3 DNA sequence: TGCAGCGCAAGGGGTGGAAGTTACACAGATACGCAGTATTTT.

The gene calls are TRBV5-6 and TRBJ1-2, with a possible D match to TRBD1 (5 bases). The CDR3 contains 13 residues. V gave up 2 bases and J gave up 3 bases, with 8 bases separating them. Looked up from germline, CDR1 is SGHDT and CDR2 is YYEEEE. The CDR3 region has the DNA TGTGCCAGCAGCTTCGGGGGGGACTATGGCTACACCTTC. Translated, it gives CASSFGGDYGYTF. Combining the CDR3 with reference TRBV5-6 and TRBJ1-2 gives the whole variable domain DAGVTQSPTHLIKTRGQQVTLRCSPKSGHDTVSWYQQALGQGPQFIFQYYEEEERQRGNFPDRFSGHQFPNYSSELNVNALLLGDSALYLCASSFGGDYGYTFGSGTRLTVV.

The gene calls are TRBV21-1 and TRBJ2-1; the table's TRBD1 call for D was not verified on the DNA. TRBV21-1 is deemed a pseudogene. CDR3 length equals 14 residues. The CDR3 bases are TGTGCCAGCAAAGGGGTTAGATCCTACAATGAGCAGTTCTTC. Its translation: CASKGVRSYNEQFF.

The chain links TRBV3-1 (or the pseudogene TRBV3-2) to TRBJ2-2; TRBD2 matches 11 bases. This CDR3 has 17 residues. Germline V gives CDR1 LGHDT, CDR2 YNNKEL (reference sequence). Trimming cost V 0 bases and J 6 bases; bases outside gene matches: 6. This CDR3 is CASSQEPTSGSSGELFF. The CDR3 coding sequence is TGTGCCAGCAGCCAAGAGCCTACTAGCGGGAGTTCCGGGGAGCTGTTTTTT.